The 18 T cell receptor beta chains listed next were all sequenced from one sample in a study of T cells in localized non-small cell lung cancer. Produced via immunoSEQ multiplex PCR; TCRdb's table is partial and in-frame only. The table includes 23,000 or so clones, about 90% detected once. The specimen was peripheral blood, collected before any cancer treatment. These receptors came from a woman aged 35 to 69 with stage I lung adenocarcinoma.

This chain joins TRBV9 and TRBJ2-3, with D perhaps being TRBD1 or TRBD2 (5 bases each). The V end was cut by 4 bases, the J end by 6 bases, with 15 bases between. Germline CDR1 is SGDLS and CDR2 is YYNGEE. The length of the CDR3 is 14 residues. The CDR3 loop is CASSTQGRRDTQYF. For the CDR3, the DNA is TGTGCCAGCAGCACCCAGGGACGCCGGGATACGCAGTATTTT. Supplemented by reference TRBV9 and TRBJ2-3, the full variable domain reads DSGVTQTPKHLITATGQRVTLRCSPRSGDLSVYWYQQSLDQGLQFLIQYYNGEERAKGNILERFSAQQFPDLHSELNLSSLELGDSALYFCASSTQGRRDTQYFGPGTRLTVL.

The rearrangement joins TRBV18 to TRBJ2-1, with TRBD1 matching over 7 bases. V was clipped by 2 bases and J by 5 bases; unmatched bases: 3. The CDR3 contains 14 residues. The V gene's germline CDR1 is KGHSH and CDR2 LQKENI. Written as DNA, the CDR3 is TGTGCCAGCTCACCAACCCAGGGGGACAATGAGCAGTTCTTC. This translates into CASSPTQGDNEQFF.

V is TRBV27 and J is TRBJ2-1, with D unclear. Germline V gene sequence: CDR1 MNHEY, CDR2 SMNVEV (reference sequence). The CDR3 totals 15 residues. V lost 4 bases and J lost 2, with 12 bases in between. The CDR3 nucleotides are TGTGCCAGCAGTTCCTCGACACTCCCCTACAATGAGCAGTTCTTC. It yields the protein CASSSSTLPYNEQFF.

The chain employs TRBV5-1 and TRBJ2-3; 11 bases line up with TRBD1. The V and J ends lost 0 bases and 4 bases, in that order; junction bases with no gene match: 4. The CDR3 contains 16 residues. The V gene's germline CDR1 is SGHRS and CDR2 YFSETQ. The CDR3 here is CASSLAGQGAADTQYF. CDR3 bases: TGCGCCAGCAGCTTGGCCGGACAGGGGGCTGCAGATACGCAGTATTTT.

The chain links TRBV13 to TRBJ2-5, with D possibly being TRBD1 (5 bases). Germline-derived CDR1 and CDR2 are PRHDT and FYEKMQ (reference sequence). The CDR3 loop spans 14 amino acids. V shed 3 bases and J shed 1 base, with 9 bases lying between them. The CDR3 region is CASSFQQAQETQYF. DNA for the CDR3: TGTGCCAGCAGCTTTCAACAGGCCCAAGAGACCCAGTACTTC.

The chain couples TRBV7-9 to TRBJ2-7, with D uncertain. Trimming left V 5 bases short and J 9 bases short, with 17 bases between. The CDR3 loop spans 13 amino acids. CDR1 and CDR2 from the germline V gene are SEHNR and FQNEAQ (reference sequence). The CDR3 DNA reads as TGTGCCAGCAGCGCTACGGAAGGGCTGAGGCAGTACTTC. Its translation is CASSATEGLRQYF.

V usage is TRBV2 and J usage is TRBJ2-7; the D call may be TRBD1 or TRBD2 (5 bases each). Germline V CDR1 and CDR2: SNHLY, FYNNEI. Between the trimmed V and J ends, which lost 6 bases and 7 bases, there was a span of 13 bases. The CDR3 is 12 residues long. The CDR3 loop is CASSLRDEEQYF. In DNA form, the CDR3 reads TGTGCCAGCAGCCTCCGGGACGAAGAGCAGTACTTC.

The chain carries TRBV28 and TRBJ1-1; D call uncertain. The CDR3 length is 14 residues. Germline V lookup: CDR1 MDHEN, CDR2 SYDVKM. Trimming took off 3 bases at V and 5 bases at J, with 13 bases between the two ends. This CDR3 reads CASSFSGWETEAFF. The CDR3 nucleotides read TGTGCCAGCAGTTTCTCGGGTTGGGAAACTGAAGCTTTCTTT.

This clone was recorded once. V and J are TRBV7-3 and TRBJ2-1; 10 bases agree with TRBD2. Germline V gene lookup returns CDR1 SGHTA and CDR2 FQGTGA. V lost 1 base and J lost 7; bases outside the gene matches: 4. This CDR3 has 15 residues. The CDR3 DNA follows: TGTGCCAGCAGCTTAAATCCTAGCGGGAGTAATGAGCAGTTCTTC. Translated, it gives CASSLNPSGSNEQFF.

The CDR3 DNA is TGTGCCAGCAGCTTTAGTTCGGGACACCTCTCCTACGAGCAGTACTTC. Its translation: CASSFSSGHLSYEQYF. The chain couples TRBV7-9 to TRBJ2-7; possibly TRBD1 for D (6 bases). Germline assignment: CDR1 SEHNR and CDR2 FQNEAQ (reference sequence). This CDR3 is 16 amino acids long. V lost 3 bases, J lost 0 bases, and 15 bases lay in between.

The chain is built from TRBV18 and TRBJ2-7; weak D call: TRBD2 (6 bases). The CDR3 covers 13 residues. The ends were cut back, 3 bases at V and 1 base at J, with 7 bases in the middle. From germline, CDR1 is KGHSH and CDR2 LQKENI. CDR3 protein: CASSPGGSYEQYF. The CDR3, as DNA: TGTGCCAGCTCACCGGGGGGTTCCTACGAGCAGTACTTC.

The J gene is TRBJ1-1, the V gene TRBV5-6; D gene uncertain. This CDR3 contains 11 residues. CDR1 is SGHDT and CDR2 is YYEEEE in the germline V gene. V lost 4 bases and J 4 bases, leaving 5 bases between the germline ends. DNA of the CDR3: TGTGCCAGCAGCCGGAGCACTGAAGCTTTCTTT. It yields the protein CASSRSTEAFF.

This sequence joins TRBV19 and TRBJ2-3; 10 bases are shared with TRBD2. The germline V gene has CDR1 LNHDA and CDR2 SQIVND (reference sequence). V was pared by 5 bases and J by 3 bases, with 5 bases of the junction left unmatched. This CDR3 has 15 residues. CDR3: CASSLAGGGTDTQYF. CDR3 in DNA: TGTGCCAGTAGTTTAGCGGGAGGAGGTACAGATACGCAGTATTTT. Complete variable domain (other parts from reference TRBV19 and TRBJ2-3): DGGITQSPKYLFRKEGQNVTLSCEQNLNHDAMYWYRQDPGQGLRLIYYSQIVNDFQKGDIAEGYSVSREKKESFPLTVTSAQKNPTAFYLCASSLAGGGTDTQYFGPGTRLTVL.

The chain uses TRBV19 and TRBJ2-5; D uncertain. This CDR3 comprises 13 residues. Germline V gene lookup returns CDR1 LNHDA and CDR2 SQIVND (reference sequence). V was trimmed by 6 bases and J by 5 bases, leaving 13 bases between them. Here the CDR3 DNA reads TGTGCCAGTAGGGGAAGGGCAGTGGAGACCCAGTACTTC. Its protein product is CASRGRAVETQYF.

V and J are TRBV15 and TRBJ1-4, with 7 bases lining up with TRBD1. Germline CDR1 reads LNHNV; CDR2 reads YYDKDF (reference sequence). This CDR3 has 13 amino acids. J gave up 4 bases and V 8 bases, and 4 bases lay outside the gene matches. CDR3: CATQGQLNEKLFF. As DNA, the CDR3 is TGTGCCACCCAGGGACAGCTTAATGAAAAACTGTTTTTT.

This chain joins TRBV10-1 and TRBJ2-5, with no clear D. The V gene lost 3 bases and the J gene lost 4 bases, with 15 bases spanning the gap. This CDR3 is built from 15 residues. The germline V gene has CDR1 WNHNN and CDR2 SYGVQD (reference sequence). This CDR3 is CASSDPSMGTETQYF. In DNA, the CDR3 is TGCGCCAGCAGTGATCCCTCGATGGGAACAGAGACCCAGTACTTC.

This chain links TRBV6-5 with TRBJ2-2, with TRBD1 identical over 10 bases. This CDR3 is 16 amino acids long. CDR1 is MNHEY and CDR2 is SVGAGI in the germline V gene. The ends lost 1 base at V and 4 bases at J; junction bases unmatched: 3. The CDR3 region is CASSYWDRGGTGELFF. CDR3 nucleotides: TGTGCCAGCAGTTACTGGGACAGGGGAGGCACCGGGGAGCTGTTTTTT.

The chain combines TRBV18 with TRBJ1-5, with 12 nucleotides matching TRBD1. CDR3 length: 14 residues. The ends lost 4 bases at V and 7 bases at J; junction bases unmatched: 2. The V gene's germline CDR1 is KGHSH and CDR2 LQKENI. This CDR3 is CASSLGTGGQPQHF. The CDR3 nucleotides read TGTGCCAGCTCACTGGGGACAGGGGGCCAGCCCCAGCATTTT.